This entry lists 32 T cell receptor beta chains sequenced from one sample in a study of early T cells in non-severe SARS-CoV-2 infection. TCRdb reanalysed the 5' RACE reads using MiXCR and keeps one entry per CDR3 protein. The sample holds roughly 57,000 distinct CDR3 sequences; about 12% are singletons and the top ten take 1.3% to 1.5%. Input material: whole blood. All receptors come from an adult who was a healthcare worker with PCR-confirmed SARS-CoV-2 infection or an uninfected control (not recorded which).

In this sample, this clonotype turned up a few times. This chain links TRBV3-1 with TRBJ1-5; D uncertain. The germline V and J ends were trimmed by 0 bases and 7 bases, with 7 bases remaining between them. The CDR3 runs 13 residues. Germline V lookup: CDR1 LGHDT, CDR2 YNNKEL (reference sequence). The DNA of the CDR3 is TGTGCCAGCAGCCAAGAAGGGCAGCAGCCCCAGCATTTT. This gives the protein CASSQEGQQPQHF.

The chain is built from TRBV7-9 and TRBJ2-5; 7 positions agree with TRBD1. Germline CDR1 and CDR2: SEHNR and FQNEAQ (reference sequence). This CDR3 has 15 amino acids. V gave up 5 bases and J gave up 3 bases; unmatched junction bases: 9. The CDR3 loop reads CASSRDRVVEETQYF. CDR3 DNA sequence: TGTGCCAGCAGCCGAGACAGGGTGGTAGAAGAGACCCAGTACTTC.

This clonotype was counted many times. The V call is TRBV20-1, the J call TRBJ1-1; no clear D. The CDR3 runs 16 residues. Germline assignment: CDR1 DFQATT and CDR2 SNEGSKA (reference sequence). The V gene lost 1 base and the J gene lost 2 bases, with 17 bases spanning the gap. The CDR3 sequence is CSARVPAAHFNTEAFF. CDR3 sequence (DNA): TGCAGTGCTAGAGTCCCGGCGGCGCACTTTAACACTGAAGCTTTCTTT.

This clonotype has ten or more counts. The chain has TRBV24-1 and TRBJ1-1; tentatively, D is TRBD1 (5 bases). The V end lost 2 bases, the J end lost 3 bases, and 9 bases lay between the germline ends. The CDR3 extends over 14 amino acids. The germline gives CDR1 KGHDR, CDR2 SFDVKD. The CDR3 sequence is CATSDWGRYTEAFF. The CDR3 region has the DNA TGTGCCACCAGTGATTGGGGCAGGTACACTGAAGCTTTCTTT.

The chain recombines TRBV7-9 with TRBJ1-1; 11 bases are shared with TRBD1. J lost 7 bases, V lost 2 bases, and 24 bases had no gene match. This CDR3 comprises 21 residues. CDR1 is SEHNR and CDR2 is FQNEAQ in the germline V gene (reference sequence). The CDR3 DNA is TGTGCCAGCAGCTTACCCCCGGCCTCGGAGGGTTCGGACAGGGGGCCTCATGAAGCTTTCTTT. Translating gives CASSLPPASEGSDRGPHEAFF.

This clonotype was seen repeatedly, ten times or more. J is TRBJ2-3 and V is TRBV12-3 or TRBV12-4; D might be TRBD2 (5 bases). V was trimmed by 6 bases and J by 5 bases, leaving 12 bases between them. The CDR3 totals 13 residues. CDR3 sequence: CASRLAFGDTQYF. DNA for the CDR3: TGTGCCAGCAGGCTAGCTTTTGGAGATACGCAGTATTTT.

Here the CDR3 reads CASSLDRGGTDTQYF. CDR3 in DNA: TGTGCCAGCAGCTTAGATCGGGGGGGGACAGATACGCAGTATTTT. J is TRBJ2-3 and V is TRBV11-2; 8 positions match TRBD2. Trimming at V came to 0 bases and at J to 3 bases, leaving 2 bases not matched to a gene. Germline CDR1 is SGHAT and CDR2 is FQNNGV. This CDR3 has 15 amino acids.

The sample holds many counts of this clonotype. This chain uses TRBV29-1 with TRBJ2-7; 8 bases match TRBD1. The length of the CDR3 is 12 residues. The V gene's germline CDR1 is SQVTM and CDR2 ANQGSEA. Germline trimming cut 6 bases from V and 1 base from J; bases unmatched to any gene: 2. The CDR3 spells CSVRTGSYEQYF. CDR3 sequence (DNA): TGCAGCGTAAGGACAGGGTCCTACGAGCAGTACTTC.

The rearrangement links TRBV12-3 or TRBV12-4 to TRBJ2-3, with unresolved D. V was shortened by 4 bases and J by 2 bases, with 4 bases between the two germline ends. The CDR3 is 12 amino acids. CDR3 DNA sequence: TGTGCCAGCAGTTCCTACACAGATACGCAGTATTTT. Protein sequence: CASSSYTDTQYF.

This clonotype was seen at least ten times. The V gene is TRBV5-1, the J gene TRBJ1-1; D is ambiguous. Trimming took 0 bases from V and 4 from J, leaving 7 bases between them. Germline V CDR1 and CDR2: SGHRS, YFSETQ. This CDR3 is built from 13 residues. As DNA, the CDR3 is TGCGCCAGCAGCTTGGGTGTGACCACTGAAGCTTTCTTT. It is translated as CASSLGVTTEAFF.

V gene TRBV7-9 combines with J gene TRBJ2-4; TRBD1 agrees at 7 bases. Trimming at V came to 5 bases and at J to 5 bases, leaving 9 bases not matched to a gene. Germline lookup yields CDR1 SEHNR and CDR2 FQNEAQ (reference sequence). The CDR3 spans 15 residues. In DNA, the CDR3 is TGTGCCAGCAGCCCCGACAGGGTGGTACAAAACATTCAGTACTTC. As protein: CASSPDRVVQNIQYF.

This clonotype showed up many times. V usage is TRBV5-1 and J usage is TRBJ2-3, with D maybe TRBD2 (6 bases). Trimming stripped 4 bases from V and 4 bases from J, with 13 bases between. The germline V gene encodes CDR1 SGHRS and CDR2 YFSETQ. The CDR3 has 14 residues. CDR3 bases: TGCGCCAGCAGCAGGATAGCGGTGTCAGATACGCAGTATTTT. Protein sequence: CASSRIAVSDTQYF.

The table lists this clonotype with a few counts. The chain is built from TRBV13 and TRBJ2-1; 11 bases fit TRBD2. This CDR3 is built from 16 residues. CDR1 and CDR2 (germline): PRHDT, FYEKMQ (reference sequence). The trim removed 5 bases at V and 5 bases at J, leaving 8 bases unmatched. CDR3 coding DNA: TGTGCCAGCAGCGCACAACTAGCGGGGGTTAACAATGAGCAGTTCTTC. Encoded protein: CASSAQLAGVNNEQFF.

This clonotype showed up just a few times. This chain links TRBV9 with TRBJ2-3, with 8 nucleotides matching TRBD2. CDR1 and CDR2 from the germline V gene are SGDLS and YYNGEE. V was clipped by 4 bases and J by 2 bases; unmatched bases: 9. The CDR3 loop spans 16 amino acids. The CDR3 region is CASSLRGDGYTDTQYF. The CDR3 DNA reads as TGTGCCAGCAGCCTGCGGGGGGACGGATACACAGATACGCAGTATTTT.

This clonotype showed up just a few times. The V and J genes are TRBV12-3 or TRBV12-4 and TRBJ1-1, with D unclear. The CDR3 is made up of 15 amino acids. Between the trimmed V and J ends, which lost 6 bases and 0 bases, there was a span of 14 bases. The CDR3 loop is CASSSREGMNTEAFF. The CDR3 coding sequence is TGTGCCAGCAGCTCGAGGGAGGGTATGAACACTGAAGCTTTCTTT.

This clonotype was seen repeatedly, ten times or more. CDR3 region: CASSFVVSGRFSYNEQFF. The CDR3 bases are TGTGCCAGCAGTTTTGTAGTTAGCGGAAGGTTCTCCTACAATGAGCAGTTCTTC. The V gene is TRBV12-3 or TRBV12-4, the J gene TRBJ2-1, with a possible D match to TRBD2 (6 bases). The length of the CDR3 is 18 residues. The V end was cut by 3 bases, the J end by 0 bases, with 18 bases between.

The table lists this clonotype with many counts. V usage is TRBV19 and J usage is TRBJ2-5; no reliable D call. Trimming removed 10 bases at V and 4 bases at J, with 19 bases between. The germline CDR1 and CDR2 sequences are LNHDA and SQIVND (reference sequence). The CDR3 runs 14 residues. The CDR3 region has the DNA TGTGCCACCAAGGACCTCGCCGGGCCAGAGACCCAGTACTTC. Translating gives CATKDLAGPETQYF.

This clonotype has ten or more counts. The chain couples TRBV20-1 to TRBJ2-7, with D hard to call. Per the germline V gene, CDR1 is DFQATT and CDR2 is SNEGSKA (reference sequence). Trimming pared 5 bases from V and 7 bases from J, leaving 21 bases between. The CDR3 runs 14 residues. CDR3 bases: TGCAGTGCTTCGCCCCTGGGTCCTCTGGGGGAGCAGTACTTC. This encodes CSASPLGPLGEQYF.

V usage is TRBV6-1 and J usage is TRBJ2-3; weak D call: TRBD1 (6 bases). V was cut by 7 bases and J by 3 bases, with 11 bases left in between. The CDR3 loop spans 13 amino acids. Germline V gives CDR1 MNHNS, CDR2 SASEGT. The DNA of the CDR3 is TGTGCCAGCATTCGGGGACAAACAGATACGCAGTATTTT. Amino acid sequence: CASIRGQTDTQYF.

This clonotype was detected many times. The chain employs TRBV20-1 and TRBJ2-7, with unresolved D. Germline assignment: CDR1 DFQATT and CDR2 SNEGSKA (reference sequence). Trimming shortened V by 7 bases and J by 3 bases, and 10 bases separated the two germline ends. This CDR3 comprises 11 residues. The CDR3 loop reads CSVPKNYEQYF. Written as DNA, the CDR3 is TGCAGTGTTCCGAAAAACTACGAGCAGTACTTC.

The gene calls are TRBV29-1 and TRBJ2-1; the D is unclear. CDR1 and CDR2 (germline): SQVTM, ANQGSEA. Trimming took off 0 bases at V and 10 bases at J, with 13 bases between the two ends. The CDR3 sequence is 13 residues long. The CDR3 DNA reads TGCAGCGTTGAAGATAAACCTTCGGTGGAGCAGTTCTTC. Translated: CSVEDKPSVEQFF.

In this sample, this clonotype turned up a few times. The chain couples TRBV4-1 to TRBJ2-5; 9 positions agree with TRBD1. V gave up 2 bases and J gave up 6 bases; unmatched junction bases: 10. This CDR3 has 16 residues. Germline V CDR1 and CDR2: MGHRA, YSYEKL. CDR3 protein: CASSQPDRGMMKTQYF. In DNA, the CDR3 is TGCGCCAGCAGCCAACCGGACAGGGGCATGATGAAGACCCAGTACTTC.

This clonotype showed up just a few times. The gene calls are TRBV4-3 and TRBJ2-7, with 9 bases lining up with TRBD1. J was trimmed by 2 bases and V by 5 bases; bases with no gene match: 4. Germline V gene sequence: CDR1 LGHNA, CDR2 YSLEER. The CDR3 spans 14 residues. The DNA for the CDR3 is TGCGCCAGCAGCGAGGGACAGGGCCCCTACGAGCAGTACTTC. Translation: CASSEGQGPYEQYF.

The V and J genes are TRBV20-1 and TRBJ2-1; no definite D call. The V and J ends lost 2 bases and 4 bases respectively, with 12 bases between them. This CDR3 has 14 amino acids. From germline, CDR1 is DFQATT and CDR2 SNEGSKA (reference sequence). The CDR3, as DNA: TGCAGTGCTAGAATTGTACATCATTACAATGAGCAGTTCTTC. Protein sequence: CSARIVHHYNEQFF.

This clonotype appeared a few times. J is TRBJ2-5 and V is TRBV7-2, with D uncertain. Germline CDR1 reads SGHTA; CDR2 reads FQGNSA. CDR3 size: 13 residues. Trimming removed 5 bases at V and 5 bases at J, with 12 bases between. Here the CDR3 reads CASSMISSETQYF. CDR3 coding DNA: TGTGCCAGCAGCATGATTAGCTCGGAGACCCAGTACTTC.

This clonotype has more than one count but fewer than ten. The gene calls are TRBV15 and TRBJ1-1; possible D gene TRBD1, 6 bases. Germline values: CDR1 LNHNV, CDR2 YYDKDF (reference sequence). This CDR3 is built from 16 residues. Trimming stripped 3 bases from V and 1 base from J, with 15 bases between. Here the CDR3 reads CATSSLPTGANTEAFF. For the CDR3, the DNA is TGTGCCACCAGCAGTCTCCCGACAGGCGCGAACACTGAAGCTTTCTTT.

This clonotype has just a few counts. The rearrangement uses TRBV5-1 and TRBJ1-1; D unresolved. The V gene lost 1 base and the J gene lost 4 bases, with 8 bases spanning the gap. The CDR3 extends over 13 amino acids. Germline V lookup: CDR1 SGHRS, CDR2 YFSETQ. CDR3 amino acids: CASSLRVGTEAFF. DNA of the CDR3: TGCGCCAGCAGCTTGAGGGTGGGCACTGAAGCTTTCTTT.

The chain links TRBV2 to TRBJ1-1; D remains unclear. Germline V gives CDR1 SNHLY, CDR2 FYNNEI. This CDR3 is 13 amino acids long. Trimming took 6 bases from V and 4 from J, leaving 12 bases between them. The CDR3 spells CASSRVGLTEAFF. Here the CDR3 DNA reads TGTGCCAGCAGCAGAGTCGGTCTCACTGAAGCTTTCTTT.

This clonotype was observed many times. The chain combines TRBV12-3 or TRBV12-4 with TRBJ1-5; D not resolved. The CDR3 sequence is 12 residues long. V was pared by 2 bases and J by 7 bases, with 6 bases between. Here the CDR3 DNA reads TGTGCCAGCAGTTTAACCGTGCAGCCCCAGCATTTT. It translates to CASSLTVQPQHF.

With regard to this clonotype: The junction does not match germline at one end; this may be a read error. The chain employs TRBV10-3 and TRBJ2-7, with 9 bases identical to TRBD2. This CDR3 has 11 residues. Per the germline V gene, CDR1 is ENHRY and CDR2 is SYGVKD. For the CDR3, the DNA is TGTGCCATCAGTGAGGGGACTAGCAAGGACTTC. It codes for CAISEGTSKDF.

This clonotype was found many times. V and J are TRBV10-3 and TRBJ2-7; no definite D call. V shed 4 bases and J shed 7 bases, with 8 bases lying between them. The CDR3 has 11 amino acids. Germline V gene sequence: CDR1 ENHRY, CDR2 SYGVKD. CDR3 amino acids: CAISGLEEQYF. DNA for the CDR3: TGTGCCATCAGTGGTCTGGAGGAGCAGTACTTC.

This clonotype was seen a handful of times. This chain uses TRBV15 with TRBJ2-5; 11 positions agree with TRBD2. Germline V gene lookup returns CDR1 LNHNV and CDR2 YYDKDF (reference sequence). J lost 4 bases, V lost 1 base, and 5 bases had no gene match. The length of the CDR3 is 16 residues. This CDR3 is CATSRGLAGFGETQYF. CDR3 DNA sequence: TGTGCCACCAGCAGAGGACTAGCGGGGTTCGGAGAGACCCAGTACTTC.